This TCR beta chain was captured in a study of blood T cell repertoires in COVID-19. The germline gives CDR1 SGHRS, CDR2 YFSETQ. Trimming took off 0 bases at V and 0 bases at J, with 11 bases between the two ends. The CDR3 spans 16 residues. The study drew participants aged roughly 18 to 89 years from 20 to 30 US areas. Those designated as exposed participants met a COVID-19 case within 2 weeks before study entry. The data were produced by immunoSEQ multiplex PCR, yet TCRdb's version contains in-frame clones alone and is incomplete. The table includes some 270,000 clones, about 91% detected once. The chain couples TRBV5-1 to TRBJ2-3; D remains unclear. The sequenced material came from PBMCs or T cells enriched from blood (not recorded which). The TCR comes from a man in his forties who had been exposed to COVID-19. CDR3 sequence: CASSLVQASSTDTQYF. The CDR3 nucleotides read TGCGCCAGCAGCTTGGTGCAGGCGAGTAGCACAGATACGCAGTATTTT.